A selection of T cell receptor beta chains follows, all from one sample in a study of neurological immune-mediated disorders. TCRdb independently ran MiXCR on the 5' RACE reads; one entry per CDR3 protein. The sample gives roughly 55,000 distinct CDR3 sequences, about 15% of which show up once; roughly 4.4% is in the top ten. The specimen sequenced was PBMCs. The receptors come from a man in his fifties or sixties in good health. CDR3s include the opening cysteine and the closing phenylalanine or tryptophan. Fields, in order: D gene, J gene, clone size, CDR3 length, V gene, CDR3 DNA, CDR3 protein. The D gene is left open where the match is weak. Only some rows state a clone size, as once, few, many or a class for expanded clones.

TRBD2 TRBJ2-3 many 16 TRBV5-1 TGCGCCAGCAGCTCCTATGGGACTAGCGGGAGTGATACGCAGTATTTT CASSSYGTSGSDTQYF
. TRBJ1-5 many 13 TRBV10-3 TGTGCCATCAGTGAAAGGGAAAGTCAGCCCCAGCATTTT CAISERESQPQHF
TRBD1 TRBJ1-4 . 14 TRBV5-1 TGCGCCAGCAGCATCGACAGGGTGAGCGAAAAACTGTTTTTT CASSIDRVSEKLFF
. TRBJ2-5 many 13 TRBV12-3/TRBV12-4 TGTGCCAGCAGTCATCGACAGGACGAGGCCCAGTACTTC CASSHRQDEAQYF
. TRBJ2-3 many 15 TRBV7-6 TGTGCCAGCAGCGCACGGTCCGCCAGCACAGATACGCAGTATTTT CASSARSASTDTQYF
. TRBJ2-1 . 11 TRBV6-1 TGTGCCAGCAGTGAAAGAAGTATAGAGTTCTTC CASSERSIEFF
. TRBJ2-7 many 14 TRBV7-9 TGTGCCAGCAGCTTAGGGGGACGGTTCTACGAGCAGTACTTC CASSLGGRFYEQYF
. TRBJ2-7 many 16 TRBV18 TGTGCCAGCTCACCACCGGTCAGCGGTAGCTCCTACGAGCAGTACTTC CASSPPVSGSSYEQYF
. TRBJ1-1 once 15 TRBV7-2 TGTGCCAGCAGCTTAGTGCTGCAGGGTGGGACTGAAGCTTTCTTT CASSLVLQGGTEAFF
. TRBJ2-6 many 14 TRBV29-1 TGCAGCGTTGAGGGGGGATCTGGGGCCAACGTCCTGACTTTC CSVEGGSGANVLTF
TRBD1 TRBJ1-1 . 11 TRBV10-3 TGTGCCATCACAGGGGGGGAGAAAGCTTTCTTT CAITGGEKAFF
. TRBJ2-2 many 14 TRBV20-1 TGCAGTGCCCCCCTGGGCGGGAACACCGGGGAGCTGTTTTTT CSAPLGGNTGELFF
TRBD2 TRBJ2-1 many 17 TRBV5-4 TGTGCCAGCACCTTACCGGGGACTAGCGGGAGACTCCATGAGCAGTTCTTC CASTLPGTSGRLHEQFF
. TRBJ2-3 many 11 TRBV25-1 TGTGCCAGTACCCTAACAGATACGCAGTATTTT CASTLTDTQYF
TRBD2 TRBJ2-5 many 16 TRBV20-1 TGCAGTGCTAGGGTTGTGACTAGCGGGAGACAAGAGACCCAGTACTTC CSARVVTSGRQETQYF
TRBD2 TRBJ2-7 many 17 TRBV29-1 TGCAGCGTTGAATCCGGGGGTGCCACTAGCGGGAGTCTCGAGCAGTACTTC CSVESGGATSGSLEQYF
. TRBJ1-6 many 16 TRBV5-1 TGCGCCAGCAGCTTGGCCCTTTACAGGGATAATTCACCCCTCCACTTT CASSLALYRDNSPLHF
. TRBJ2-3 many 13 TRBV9 TGTGCCAGCAGTGCTGGCGGGACAGATACGCAGTATTTT CASSAGGTDTQYF
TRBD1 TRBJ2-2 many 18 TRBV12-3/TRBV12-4 TGTGCCAGCATAAGCCGAAAGGGGGCTAGCATTGACACCGGGGAGCTGTTTTTT CASISRKGASIDTGELFF
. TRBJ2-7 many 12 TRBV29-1 TGCAGCGGTGGAACGGACTCCTACGAGCAGTACTTC CSGGTDSYEQYF
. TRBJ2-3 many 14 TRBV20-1 TGCAGTGCTCAAGGGGGAGGCCCCACAGATACGCAGTATTTT CSAQGGGPTDTQYF
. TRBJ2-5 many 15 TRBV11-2 TGTGCCAGCAGCTTAGACAGGGGTTCCCAAGAGACCCAGTACTTC CASSLDRGSQETQYF
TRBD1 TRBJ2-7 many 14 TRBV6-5 TGTGCCACCAATATGGACAGGTTCCCCTACGAGCAGTACTTC CATNMDRFPYEQYF
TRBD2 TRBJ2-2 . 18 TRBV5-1 TGCGCCAGCAGCTTCCCCCCCGGGACTAGCGGGAACAACGGGGAGCTGTTTTTT CASSFPPGTSGNNGELFF
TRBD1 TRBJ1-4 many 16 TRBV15 TGTGCCACCAGCAGAGAGGCACAGGGGGCATGGGAAAAACTGTTTTTT CATSREAQGAWEKLFF
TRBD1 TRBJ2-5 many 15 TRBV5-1 TGCGCCAGCAGCTTCACAGGGGGAGGAAGAGAGACCCAGTACTTC CASSFTGGGRETQYF
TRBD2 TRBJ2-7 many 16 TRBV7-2 TGTGCCAGCAGCTTAGAGGGGACTAGCGGGCTATACGAGCAGTACTTC CASSLEGTSGLYEQYF
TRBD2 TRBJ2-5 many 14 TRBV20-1 TGCAGTGCTAGAGATTACGGCGGGGGGGAGACCCAGTACTTC CSARDYGGGETQYF
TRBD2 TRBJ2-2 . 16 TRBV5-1 TGCTCCAGCAGCTTCAGCGGGAGGGCCGGCACCGGGGAGCCGTTTTTT CSSSFSGRAGTGEPFF
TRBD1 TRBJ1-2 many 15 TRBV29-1 TGCAGCGTTGAGAAGAGCCGGGACAGGGTGGATGGCTACACCTTC CSVEKSRDRVDGYTF
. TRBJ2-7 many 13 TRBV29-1 TGCAGCGCCCGGGACCAAGGGACGGTCGAGCAGTACTTC CSARDQGTVEQYF
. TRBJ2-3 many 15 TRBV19 TGTGCCAGTAGTATCGGACGGGGCAGCGGCGGTACGCAGTATTTT CASSIGRGSGGTQYF
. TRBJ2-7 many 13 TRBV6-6 TGTGCCAGCACCACAAAGGGGACTTTCGAGCAGTACTTC CASTTKGTFEQYF
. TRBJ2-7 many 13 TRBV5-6 TGTGCCAGCAGCTTGCCGGGGCACGACGAGCAGTACTTC CASSLPGHDEQYF
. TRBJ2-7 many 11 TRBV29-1 TGCAGCGCAAGGCGAGCCTACGAGCAGTACTTC CSARRAYEQYF
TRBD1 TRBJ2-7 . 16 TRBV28 TGTGCCAGCAGTTTAGGTTACAGGGGCAGCGAATACGAGCAGTACTTC CASSLGYRGSEYEQYF
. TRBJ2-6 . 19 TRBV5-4 TGTGCCAGCAGCTTGGGTTTTTCCGGAGGACGCTCTGGGGCCAACGTCCTGACTTTC CASSLGFSGGRSGANVLTF
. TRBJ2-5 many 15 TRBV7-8 TGTGCCAGCAGCAAAGGAGCAAGGGTGGTAAAGACCCAGTACTTC CASSKGARVVKTQYF
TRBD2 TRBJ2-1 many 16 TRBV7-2 TGTGCCAGCAGCTTAGGGAGCGGGAGCGAATTCAATGAGCAGTTCTTC CASSLGSGSEFNEQFF
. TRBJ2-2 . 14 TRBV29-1 TGCAGCGTGATACGAGCAGGGAGATCCGGGGAGCTGTTTTTT CSVIRAGRSGELFF